This passage covers 11 T cell receptor beta chains from one sample sequenced in a study of read filtering for tumor transcriptome and immune sequencing. The library was built from about 400 ng RNA with molecular barcoded adaptors for alpha/delta and beta/gamma chains. One entry per CDR3 protein, called by TCRdb with MiXCR from the reads. There are more than 100,000 distinct CDR3 sequences in the sample; over 10% occur only once, and just under 8.5% lies in the top ten. Specimen: a population of CD138-negative cells sorted from bone marrow. These TCRs come from a donor at least 40 years old with multiple myeloma.

This clonotype was picked up many times. The chain joins TRBV7-3 to TRBJ1-1; no clear D gene. The germline V gene has CDR1 SGHTA and CDR2 FQGTGA. The CDR3 has 15 residues. The V end was cut by 0 bases, the J end by 1 base, with 9 bases between. In DNA form, the CDR3 reads TGTGCCAGCAGCTTAACGGGAAAAGGGAACACTGAAGCTTTCTTT. Its translation is CASSLTGKGNTEAFF.

About this clonotype itself: It may be a read error: a sequence one base away is much more abundant. The CDR3 end shows no conserved phenylalanine or tryptophan, and so a read error is likely. The chain employs TRBV20-1 and TRBJ1-1, with D hard to call. V lost 2 bases and J lost 1, with 5 bases in between. Germline assignment: CDR1 DFQATT and CDR2 SNEGSKA (reference sequence). This CDR3 has 12 residues. The chain's CDR3 is CSARWQNTEAFL. CDR3 nucleotides: TGCAGTGCTAGATGGCAGAACACTGAAGCTTTCCTT.

This clonotype was seen at least ten times. The V and J genes are TRBV14 and TRBJ1-1, with TRBD1 matching 8 bases. CDR1 SGHDN and CDR2 FVKESK come from the germline V gene. The CDR3 totals 18 residues. The ends lost 0 bases at V and 0 bases at J; junction bases unmatched: 9. The CDR3 reads CASSQDARGLHMNTEAFF. Written as DNA, the CDR3 is TGTGCCAGCAGCCAAGATGCCAGGGGGCTCCACATGAACACTGAAGCTTTCTTT.

This clonotype was observed a handful of times. This may come from a read error, since a much larger clone is one base off. The chain carries TRBV6-2 or TRBV6-3 and TRBJ2-1; 12 bases align to TRBD1. Germline V gene lookup returns CDR1 MNHEY and CDR2 SVGEGT. This CDR3 contains 17 residues. CDR3 sequence: CATRFRDRGLRYNERFF. The CDR3 coding sequence is TGTGCCACAAGATTCCGGGACAGGGGGCTGCGGTACAATGAGCGGTTCTTC.

This clonotype was seen at least ten times. This chain connects TRBV4-1 to TRBJ1-5; D may be TRBD1 (5 bases). V shed 1 base and J shed 0 bases, with 10 bases lying between them. Germline assignment: CDR1 MGHRA and CDR2 YSYEKL. The length of the CDR3 is 16 residues. CDR3 residues: CASSQGKGNSNQPQHF. The CDR3 DNA sequence: TGCGCCAGCAGCCAAGGGAAGGGGAATAGCAATCAGCCCCAGCATTTT.

Many counts were recorded for this clonotype. The genes are TRBV4-1 and TRBJ2-1, with D possibly being TRBD2 (7 bases). The CDR3 runs 15 residues. V was shortened by 4 bases and J by 3 bases, with 13 bases between the two germline ends. Germline V CDR1 and CDR2: MGHRA, YSYEKL. The DNA of the CDR3 is TGCGCCAGCAGCCGGGGGGGAGGGGGCTACAATGAGCAGTTCTTC. As protein: CASSRGGGGYNEQFF.

This clonotype was observed many times. The chain uses TRBV7-8 and TRBJ1-1; D gene unclear. This CDR3 comprises 13 residues. V was shortened by 8 bases and J by 4 bases, with 14 bases between the two germline ends. Germline V lookup: CDR1 SGHVS, CDR2 FQNEAQ. The CDR3 region is CASGESLGTEAFF. CDR3 sequence (DNA): TGTGCCAGCGGAGAAAGCCTTGGCACTGAAGCTTTCTTT.

The table lists this clonotype with a few counts. The rearrangement joins TRBV29-1 to TRBJ2-3; D remains ambiguous. The CDR3 has 14 amino acids. Trimming pared 6 bases from V and 0 bases from J, leaving 13 bases between. Germline-derived CDR1 and CDR2 are SQVTM and ANQGSEA. CDR3 sequence reads: CSVRAADSTDTQYF. DNA of the CDR3: TGCAGCGTCCGCGCGGCCGATAGCACAGATACGCAGTATTTT.

The V gene is TRBV19, the J gene TRBJ2-7; 8 nucleotides line up with TRBD2. With 4 bases clipped from V and 2 bases from J, the junction kept 10 bases outside the gene matches. Germline-derived CDR1 and CDR2 are LNHDA and SQIVND (reference sequence). The CDR3 spans 16 residues. CDR3 sequence reads: CASSRGPREGPYEQYF. The CDR3 nucleotides read TGTGCCAGTAGTAGAGGTCCCCGGGAGGGCCCCTACGAGCAGTACTTC.

This clonotype has ten or more counts. CDR3 sequence (DNA): TGCAGCGTTAAAATGGGGACTGGCCCCACAGATACGCAGTATTTT. Residues: CSVKMGTGPTDTQYF. This chain uses TRBV29-1 with TRBJ2-3; perhaps TRBD2 as D (6 bases). Germline assignment: CDR1 SQVTM and CDR2 ANQGSEA. CDR3 length: 15 residues. Trimming left V 5 bases short and J 2 bases short, with 17 bases between.

This clonotype was seen at least ten times. The chain has TRBV20-1 and TRBJ2-7; 7 nucleotides agree with TRBD2. Germline V gene sequence: CDR1 DFQATT, CDR2 SNEGSKA (reference sequence). V was clipped by 0 bases and J by 5 bases; unmatched bases: 1. The CDR3 has 12 amino acids. This chain's CDR3 is CSAREREHEQYF. Here the CDR3 DNA reads TGCAGTGCTAGAGAGCGGGAGCACGAGCAGTACTTC.